The rows below give T cell receptor beta chains drawn from one sample of a study of cytomegalovirus exposure and HLA in healthy donors. The table came from immunoSEQ multiplex PCR; TCRdb's copy has only in-frame clones and leaves some out. The sample yields roughly 150,000 clones, 85% seen once. Sample: PBMCs. The origin of the receptors is a woman aged 18-30 years in good health and CMV-seronegative. CDR3s include the opening cysteine and the closing phenylalanine or tryptophan. The D gene is left open where the match is weak. A row's size may be missing; if present it is once, few, many or a size class.

J | V | D | size | length | DNA | CDR3
TRBJ2-2 | TRBV9 | NA | NA | 15 | TGTGCCAGCAGCGTAGCTGCGGGGGCCACCGGGGAGCTGTTTTTT | CASSVAAGATGELFF
TRBJ2-5 | TRBV2 | TRBD2 | once | 15 | TGTGCCAGCATGGGACTAGCGGGGGGTCAAGAGACCCAGTACTTC | CASMGLAGGQETQYF
TRBJ1-2 | TRBV27 | NA | NA | 15 | TGTGCCAGCAGTTTATCCCGGGGGGCGAACTATGGCTACACCTTC | CASSLSRGANYGYTF
TRBJ1-1 | TRBV28 | TRBD1 | NA | 17 | TGTGCCAGCGCTCCCGGGACAGGGAGGCGGGGGGACACTGAAGCTTTCTTT | CASAPGTGRRGDTEAFF
TRBJ2-2 | TRBV30 | TRBD1 | once | 15 | TGTGCCTGGAGCCGGGACAGGGGGCTTACCGGGGAGCTGTTTTTT | CAWSRDRGLTGELFF
TRBJ2-7 | TRBV6-5 | NA | NA | 13 | TGTGCCAGCAGCCGGACAGAGTTCTACGAGCAGTACTTC | CASSRTEFYEQYF
TRBJ1-3 | TRBV6-6 | NA | once | 16 | TGTGCCAGCAGTTACTCCCCAGGGGCGGCTGGAAACACCATATATTTT | CASSYSPGAAGNTIYF
TRBJ2-2 | TRBV19 | TRBD1 | NA | 14 | TGTGCCAGCCAAGGGGGCGAGAACACCGGGGAGCTGTTTTTT | CASQGGENTGELFF
TRBJ2-3 | TRBV5-1 | NA | NA | 15 | TGCGCCAGCAGCTTGGAGCAGACTAGCACAGATACGCAGTATTTT | CASSLEQTSTDTQYF
TRBJ2-3 | TRBV19 | TRBD2 | NA | 17 | TGTGCCAGTAGAGCTCGGTGGCGGGAGTCAGGGACAGATACGCAGTATTTT | CASRARWRESGTDTQYF
TRBJ1-3 | TRBV15 | NA | few | 14 | TGTGCCACCAGCAGAGCAGGGGTCGGAAACACCATATATTTT | CATSRAGVGNTIYF
TRBJ1-4 | TRBV5-4 | NA | medium-sized | 15 | TGTGCCAGCAGCTTGGACGGGGCAACTAATGAAAAACTGTTTTTT | CASSLDGATNEKLFF
TRBJ2-1 | TRBV29-1 | TRBD2 | NA | 14 | TGCAGCGTGCCCACTAGCGGACGATACAATGAGCAGTTCTTC | CSVPTSGRYNEQFF
TRBJ1-3 | TRBV10-3 | NA | NA | 13 | TGTGCCATCAGTGAGGGAGTTGGAAACACCATATATTTT | CAISEGVGNTIYF
TRBJ2-1 | TRBV11-3 | TRBD1 | NA | 16 | TGTGCCAGCAGCTTAACCGGGACAGGGGGCCCCAATGAGCAGTTCTTC | CASSLTGTGGPNEQFF
TRBJ2-7 | TRBV11-1 | NA | NA | 13 | TGTGCCAGCAGCTTCAGGTTCAGCCGCGAGCAGTACTTC | CASSFRFSREQYF
TRBJ1-5 | TRBV18 | NA | NA | 14 | TGTGCCAGCTCACCGTCGCAGGGAAATCAGCCCCAGCATTTT | CASSPSQGNQPQHF
TRBJ2-3 | TRBV6-6 | TRBD2 | NA | 16 | TGTGCCAGCAGGGACGGAGCGGGGGGTTCGCGGGATACGCAGTATTTT | CASRDGAGGSRDTQYF
TRBJ2-3 | TRBV7-2 | TRBD2 | NA | 15 | TGTGCCAGCAGCCCCCAGACTAGCGGGAGTGATACGCAGTATTTT | CASSPQTSGSDTQYF
TRBJ2-7 | TRBV5-1 | TRBD2 | NA | 14 | TGCGCCAGCAGCTTCCTAGCGGGGTCCTACGAGCAGTACTTC | CASSFLAGSYEQYF
TRBJ2-7 | TRBV30 | NA | NA | 12 | TGTGCCTGGAGTTCCTCAGGGTCCGAGCAGTACTTC | CAWSSSGSEQYF
TRBJ1-1 | TRBV19 | TRBD1 | few | 16 | TGTGCCAGTAGTATTGGACAGGGGAGGATGTACACTGAAGCTTTCTTT | CASSIGQGRMYTEAFF
TRBJ1-3 | TRBV9 | NA | NA | 16 | TGTGCCAGCAGCGCGAGCACAGGATTCTCTGGAAACACCATATATTTT | CASSASTGFSGNTIYF
TRBJ2-1 | TRBV27 | NA | NA | 15 | TGTGCCAGCAGAAAGGGAACTAGCTCCTACAATGAGCAGTTCTTC | CASRKGTSSYNEQFF
TRBJ2-3 | TRBV4-1 | NA | NA | 15 | TGCGCCAGCAGCCAAGGGGGCGGGGACACAGATACGCAGTATTTT | CASSQGGGDTDTQYF